The source of this TCR beta chain is a study of beta chain features in type 1 diabetes. Study information: Patients shared similar age, gender and cell yields with healthy donors. The study examined 107,917,701 sorted cells across all samples.

As every portion of the isolated RNA was reverse transcribed, the sequencing read expressed TCRB transcripts. Method: immunoSEQ multiplex PCR; TCRdb's copy keeps in-frame clones and lacks some. The profile shows about 390,000 clones, 9.5% to 10% of them singletons. V gave up 1 base and J gave up 3 bases, with 9 bases separating them. Germline-derived CDR1 and CDR2 are SGHNT and YENEEA. This CDR3 has 14 residues. Sorted CD4+ subsets: naive, central memory, regulatory, stem cell-like memory (CD45RO/CCR7/CD25/CD127/CD95/CD27 panel). About this clone itself: Its antigen is unidentified.

Study results and limitations: In all four CD4+ subsets, TCRB CDR3 length was significantly, moderately reduced in type 1 diabetes. Patients' naive, central memory and Treg TCRB repertoires seemed closer to one another than those of healthy donors.

The receptor was isolated from a man younger than 45 with type 1 diabetes. Input material: central memory CD4+ T cells from blood. This rearrangement joins TRBV11-3 to TRBJ1-1, with a weak D call TRBD1 (5 bases). The CDR3 nucleotides read TGTGCCAGCAGCTTAGGGGGCCGGGACACTGAAGCTTTCTTT. This encodes CASSLGGRDTEAFF.